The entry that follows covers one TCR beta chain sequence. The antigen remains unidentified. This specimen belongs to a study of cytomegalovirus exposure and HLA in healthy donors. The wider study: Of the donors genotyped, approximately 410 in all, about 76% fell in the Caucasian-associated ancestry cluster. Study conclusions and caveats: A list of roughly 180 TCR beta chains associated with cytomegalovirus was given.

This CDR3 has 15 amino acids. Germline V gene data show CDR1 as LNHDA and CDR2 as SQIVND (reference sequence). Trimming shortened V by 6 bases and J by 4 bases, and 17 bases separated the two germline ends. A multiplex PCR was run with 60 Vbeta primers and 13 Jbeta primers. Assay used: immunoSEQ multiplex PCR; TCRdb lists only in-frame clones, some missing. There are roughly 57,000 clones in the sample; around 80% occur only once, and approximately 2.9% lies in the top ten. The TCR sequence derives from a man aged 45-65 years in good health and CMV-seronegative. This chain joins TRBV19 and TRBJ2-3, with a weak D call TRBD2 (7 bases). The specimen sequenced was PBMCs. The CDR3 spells CASSLGGGRADTQYF. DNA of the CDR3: TGTGCCAGTAGCCTCGGCGGGGGCCGTGCAGATACGCAGTATTTT.